This section outlines one TCR beta chain sequence together with its context. This clonotype has more than one count but fewer than ten. The antigen it recognizes is unknown. Base qualities were left out, and no much larger clone turns up one base away. Library preparation employed RT-PCR. Sequencing instrument: NextSeq 550. TCRdb reprocessing: public reads trimmed at Q25 with fastp, clones called with MiXCR, in-frame beta chains kept. Rows with a matching CDR3 protein are joined into one entry that keeps the most common DNA and genes. The sample data list hundreds of thousands of distinct CDR3 sequences, and 16% of these were observed just once. The ten largest clones add up to around 7.2% of the sample. The germline V gene encodes CDR1 MGHRA and CDR2 YSYEKL. V loses 1 base of germline sequence and J loses 1 base, and the interval between the two ends is 10 bases. The cysteine opens and the phenylalanine closes a CDR3 of 15 amino acids. Only CDR3 DNA remains: 45 bases, in frame from the first base.

These data belong to a study of patients and donors after allogeneic stem cell transplantation (dated by TCRdb to 2019 to 2021). This chain is built from TRBV4-1 and TRBJ1-1; the best D guess is TRBD1, with 5 bases matching. This receptor was taken from a human donor who was either an allogeneic HSCT recipient or a stem cell or donor lymphocyte infusion donor (not recorded which). It is not recorded whose cells these are; they may come from a transplant donor. The sequenced sample consisted of blood, either unsorted or a sorted T cell fraction (not recorded which). The CDR3 protein is CASSQGQTTNTEAFF. The DNA reads TGCGCCAGCAGCCAAGGACAGACAACGAACACTGAAGCTTTCTTT.